These 10 T cell receptor beta chains were all obtained from the same sample, sequenced in a study of blood T cell repertoires in COVID-19. Measured with immunoSEQ multiplex PCR; TCRdb has only the in-frame clones, and not every one. This sample yields roughly 280,000 clones, of which 85% to 90% are seen a single time; over 4% belongs to the top ten. The sequenced material came from PBMCs or T cells enriched from blood (not recorded which). Source of these receptors: a woman aged 30 to 39 with acute COVID-19.

The chain combines TRBV4-1 with TRBJ2-4, with D possibly being TRBD2 (5 bases). There are 17 residues in the CDR3. Germline V lookup: CDR1 MGHRA, CDR2 YSYEKL. V was trimmed by 0 bases and J by 3 bases, leaving 15 bases between them. CDR3 protein: CASSQDPERTLKNIQYF. CDR3 DNA sequence: TGCGCCAGCAGCCAAGATCCAGAGCGGACCCTCAAAAACATTCAGTACTTC.

This clone appeared a few times. The V and J genes are TRBV2 and TRBJ2-7, with D possibly being TRBD2 (5 bases). This CDR3 has 14 residues. Germline V CDR1 and CDR2: SNHLY, FYNNEI. V was clipped by 6 bases and J by 4 bases, with 16 bases between them. The CDR3 spells CASSAMGSIYEQYF. CDR3 coding DNA: TGTGCCAGCAGCGCTATGGGGAGTATATACGAGCAGTACTTC.

The V gene is TRBV6-1, the J gene TRBJ1-5, with D tentatively TRBD1 (5 bases). Germline CDR1 MNHNS, CDR2 SASEGT. CDR3 length: 15 amino acids. V gave up 0 bases and J gave up 5 bases, with 11 bases separating them. The CDR3 bases are TGTGCCAGCAGTGAAGCGCTCCAGGGCCATCAGCCCCAGCATTTT. Amino acids: CASSEALQGHQPQHF.

This chain uses TRBV10-2 with TRBJ1-2; 9 bases map to TRBD1. CDR3 length equals 13 residues. J gave up 5 bases and V 4 bases, and 2 bases lay outside the gene matches. Per germline, CDR1 WSHSY and CDR2 SAAADI. The CDR3 region has the DNA TGCGCCAGCAGTGCCGACAGGGGGTATGGCTACACCTTC. It is translated as CASSADRGYGYTF.

CDR3 in DNA: TGTGCCAGCAGTCCGGGGACAGACAATCAGCCCCAGCATTTT. It translates to CASSPGTDNQPQHF. The V and J genes are TRBV27 and TRBJ1-5, with 7 positions matching TRBD1. Germline V lookup: CDR1 MNHEY, CDR2 SMNVEV (reference sequence). V trimming: 5 bases; J trimming: 3 bases; junction bases outside the gene matches: 4. The CDR3 totals 14 residues.

This chain links TRBV5-1 with TRBJ1-2; a weak D match, TRBD1 (5 bases). Trimming removed 0 bases from V and 5 bases from J, with 17 bases in between. The CDR3 has 16 residues. The germline CDR1 and CDR2 sequences are SGHRS and YFSETQ. In DNA form, the CDR3 reads TGCGCCAGCAGCTTGGCCACCGACATCGGGGGTTATGGCTACACCTTC. Encoded protein: CASSLATDIGGYGYTF.

This chain connects TRBV10-3 to TRBJ2-2; unclear D gene. Germline loops: CDR1 ENHRY, CDR2 SYGVKD. The CDR3 loop spans 15 amino acids. Trimming removed 0 bases at V and 7 bases at J, with 12 bases between. As DNA, the CDR3 is TGTGCCATCAGTGAGTCGTCCGGGTATAGCGGGGAGCTGTTTTTT. Its translation: CAISESSGYSGELFF.

CDR3 region: CASSSDRNTEAFF. The CDR3, as DNA: TGTGCCAGCAGCTCGGACAGAAACACTGAAGCTTTCTTT. V gene TRBV11-2 combines with J gene TRBJ1-1; weak D call: TRBD1 (6 bases). The CDR3 spans 13 residues. Germline values: CDR1 SGHAT, CDR2 FQNNGV. V was clipped by 4 bases and J by 2 bases, with 8 bases between them.

The chain couples TRBV2 to TRBJ2-1; TRBD2 might be the D (5 bases). CDR1 is SNHLY and CDR2 is FYNNEI in the germline V gene. CDR3 length: 15 amino acids. The ends were cut back, 11 bases at V and 8 bases at J, with 25 bases in the middle. The CDR3 region is CADSSEGSEADEQFF. The CDR3, as DNA: TGTGCCGACTCTAGTGAAGGATCGGAGGCGGATGAGCAGTTCTTC.

V usage is TRBV9 and J usage is TRBJ2-4, with 8 bases lining up with TRBD1. The CDR3 runs to 14 residues. Losses at the gene ends were 4 bases for V and 4 bases for J; bases not matched to a gene: 4. Germline assignment: CDR1 SGDLS and CDR2 YYNGEE. The CDR3, as DNA: TGTGCCAGCAGCCCGGGGACAGGAAAAAACATTCAGTACTTC. Its translation is CASSPGTGKNIQYF.